This TCR beta chain comes out of a study of T-cell reconstitution after alpha-beta-depleted transplantation in children. The TCRbeta library incorporated unique molecular identifiers. TCRdb re-called the PCR reads with MiXCR, one entry per CDR3 protein. The sample shows some 240,000 distinct CDR3 sequences, about 8.8% of them seen only once. This clonotype was detected many times. The TCR sequence derives from a human donor who donated a stem cell graft to a child with SCID. The sequencing used PBMCs from the stem cell graft donor, collected from the stem cell graft.

The CDR3 coding sequence is TGCAGTGCTACATGGACAGGGGGAGCACCTGAGACCCAGTACTTC. Protein product: CSATWTGGAPETQYF. The chain uses TRBV20-1 and TRBJ2-5; 10 nucleotides match TRBD1. J lost 5 bases, V lost 4 bases, and 10 bases had no gene match. The CDR3 has 15 residues. Germline loops: CDR1 DFQATT, CDR2 SNEGSKA (reference sequence).